A selection of T cell receptor beta chains follows, all from one sample in a study of OX40 agonist ivuxolimab in advanced cancers. Here immunoSEQ multiplex PCR was the method, and the copy in TCRdb shows in-frame clones only, minus some. The table includes roughly 48,000 clones, about 83% detected once. Material: CD4+ or CD8+ T cells sorted from blood, obtained in a trial of the OX40 agonist ivuxolimab. These receptors all come from an adult with an advanced solid tumor such as melanoma, head and neck, liver or kidney cancer. CDR3s include the opening cysteine and the closing phenylalanine or tryptophan. A D gene is named only where the DNA matches it firmly. Rows give clone size only sometimes, using once, few, many, or a class for an expanded clone.

j_gene: TRBJ2-7
len: 11
v_gene: TRBV21-1
d_gene: NA
abundance: NA
CDR3aa: CASSIWYEQYF
CDR3nt: TGTGCCAGCAGCATTTGGTACGAGCAGTACTTC

j_gene: TRBJ2-5
len: 15
v_gene: TRBV7-9
d_gene: NA
abundance: NA
CDR3aa: CASSSRGSDQETQYF
CDR3nt: TGTGCCAGCAGCTCACGGGGTTCGGACCAAGAGACCCAGTACTTC

j_gene: TRBJ2-7
len: 15
v_gene: TRBV21-1
d_gene: NA
abundance: NA
CDR3aa: CASSKDLGLAYEQYF
CDR3nt: TGTGCCAGCAGCAAAGATCTCGGACTAGCTTACGAGCAGTACTTC

j_gene: TRBJ2-3
len: 11
v_gene: TRBV10-3
d_gene: NA
abundance: NA
CDR3aa: CATGSTDTQYF
CDR3nt: TGTGCCACAGGGAGCACAGATACGCAGTATTTT

j_gene: TRBJ1-2
len: 11
v_gene: TRBV4-1
d_gene: NA
abundance: NA
CDR3aa: CASSQDRVYTF
CDR3nt: TGCGCCAGCAGCCAAGATCGAGTTTACACCTTC

j_gene: TRBJ1-1
len: 13
v_gene: TRBV30
d_gene: NA
abundance: once
CDR3aa: CAWTRGPRTEAFF
CDR3nt: TGTGCCTGGACTAGGGGACCGCGAACTGAAGCTTTCTTT

j_gene: TRBJ1-1
len: 15
v_gene: TRBV18
d_gene: TRBD1
abundance: few
CDR3aa: CASSRRDRGATEAFF
CDR3nt: TGTGCCAGCTCACGAAGAGACAGGGGCGCGACTGAAGCTTTCTTT

j_gene: TRBJ1-2
len: 13
v_gene: TRBV4-3
d_gene: NA
abundance: NA
CDR3aa: CASSQAGVYGYTF
CDR3nt: TGCGCCAGCAGCCAAGCTGGGGTCTATGGCTACACCTTC

j_gene: TRBJ1-5
len: 13
v_gene: TRBV7-6
d_gene: NA
abundance: NA
CDR3aa: CASSLQGNQPQHF
CDR3nt: TGTGCCAGCAGCTTACAGGGCAATCAGCCCCAGCATTTT

j_gene: TRBJ2-3
len: 14
v_gene: TRBV9
d_gene: TRBD2
abundance: NA
CDR3aa: CASSVEASGDTQYF
CDR3nt: TGTGCCAGCAGCGTAGAGGCTAGCGGGGATACGCAGTATTTT

j_gene: TRBJ1-2
len: 15
v_gene: TRBV5-4
d_gene: NA
abundance: NA
CDR3aa: CASTPLGTRIDGYTF
CDR3nt: TGTGCCAGCACCCCCTTGGGGACACGGATTGATGGCTACACCTTC

j_gene: TRBJ2-1
len: 15
v_gene: TRBV6-5
d_gene: NA
abundance: NA
CDR3aa: CASSYWGGAANEQFF
CDR3nt: TGTGCCAGCAGTTACTGGGGGGGGGCGGCCAATGAGCAGTTCTTC

j_gene: TRBJ1-1
len: 14
v_gene: TRBV5-1
d_gene: NA
abundance: NA
CDR3aa: CASSLATDNTEAFF
CDR3nt: TGCGCCAGCAGCTTGGCCACAGATAACACTGAAGCTTTCTTT

j_gene: TRBJ2-5
len: 15
v_gene: TRBV2
d_gene: TRBD2
abundance: NA
CDR3aa: CASSVLAGPQETQYF
CDR3nt: TGTGCCAGCAGTGTACTAGCGGGGCCCCAAGAGACCCAGTACTTC

j_gene: TRBJ1-4
len: 15
v_gene: TRBV28
d_gene: NA
abundance: NA
CDR3aa: CASSFAGTTNEKLFF
CDR3nt: TGTGCCAGCAGTTTTGCAGGGACAACTAATGAAAAACTGTTTTTT

j_gene: TRBJ1-2
len: 13
v_gene: TRBV30
d_gene: NA
abundance: once
CDR3aa: CAWSWAEYGGYTF
CDR3nt: TGTGCCTGGAGTTGGGCAGAGTACGGTGGCTACACCTTC

j_gene: TRBJ2-2
len: 15
v_gene: TRBV30
d_gene: NA
abundance: NA
CDR3aa: CAWSRTVLGTGELFF
CDR3nt: TGTGCCTGGAGCCGGACAGTTTTGGGCACCGGGGAGCTGTTTTTT

j_gene: TRBJ2-2
len: 13
v_gene: TRBV14
d_gene: NA
abundance: few
CDR3aa: CASSQVIDGELFF
CDR3nt: TGTGCCAGCAGCCAAGTTATCGACGGGGAGCTGTTTTTT

j_gene: TRBJ2-1
len: 15
v_gene: TRBV9
d_gene: NA
abundance: NA
CDR3aa: CASSVDAGLLNEQFF
CDR3nt: TGTGCCAGCAGCGTAGACGCGGGGTTGCTTAATGAGCAGTTCTTC

j_gene: TRBJ2-7
len: 14
v_gene: TRBV2
d_gene: TRBD2
abundance: NA
CDR3aa: CASILGGGNYEQYF
CDR3nt: TGTGCCAGCATCCTCGGGGGGGGGAATTACGAGCAGTACTTC

j_gene: TRBJ1-3
len: 16
v_gene: TRBV9
d_gene: TRBD1
abundance: NA
CDR3aa: CASSQLGGFSGNTIYF
CDR3nt: TGTGCCAGCAGCCAACTAGGGGGCTTCTCTGGAAACACCATATATTTT

j_gene: TRBJ1-2
len: 15
v_gene: TRBV10-1
d_gene: NA
abundance: NA
CDR3aa: CASSPLRTESYGYTF
CDR3nt: TGCGCCAGCAGCCCCTTAAGGACAGAGAGCTATGGCTACACCTTC

j_gene: TRBJ2-7
len: 14
v_gene: TRBV19
d_gene: NA
abundance: NA
CDR3aa: CASSDSRHPYEQYF
CDR3nt: TGTGCCAGTAGTGACTCGAGACATCCCTACGAGCAGTACTTC

j_gene: TRBJ1-5
len: 13
v_gene: TRBV5-8
d_gene: NA
abundance: NA
CDR3aa: CASSLESNQPQHF
CDR3nt: TGTGCCAGCAGCTTGGAGAGCAATCAGCCCCAGCATTTT

j_gene: TRBJ2-7
len: 15
v_gene: TRBV7-2
d_gene: NA
abundance: NA
CDR3aa: CASSLGAGASYEQYF
CDR3nt: TGTGCCAGCAGCTTAGGGGCGGGGGCGTCCTACGAGCAGTACTTC

j_gene: TRBJ2-7
len: 12
v_gene: TRBV30
d_gene: NA
abundance: NA
CDR3aa: CALERVRYEQYF
CDR3nt: TGTGCCCTGGAGAGGGTAAGGTACGAGCAGTACTTC

j_gene: TRBJ2-7
len: 14
v_gene: TRBV19
d_gene: NA
abundance: NA
CDR3aa: CASSPGPDPYEQYF
CDR3nt: TGTGCCAGTAGCCCGGGACCGGATCCCTACGAGCAGTACTTC

j_gene: TRBJ1-1
len: 15
v_gene: TRBV18
d_gene: NA
abundance: NA
CDR3aa: CASSQGRIVNTEAFF
CDR3nt: TGTGCCAGCTCACAGGGTAGGATAGTGAACACTGAAGCTTTCTTT

j_gene: TRBJ1-2
len: 16
v_gene: TRBV4-3
d_gene: NA
abundance: NA
CDR3aa: CASSPRVGLANYGYTF
CDR3nt: TGCGCCAGCAGCCCCCGAGTCGGGTTAGCTAACTATGGCTACACCTTC

j_gene: TRBJ1-4
len: 16
v_gene: TRBV5-1
d_gene: NA
abundance: NA
CDR3aa: CASSLGWGVANEKLFF
CDR3nt: TGCGCCAGCAGCTTGGGCTGGGGGGTAGCTAATGAAAAACTGTTTTTT

j_gene: TRBJ2-1
len: 14
v_gene: TRBV2
d_gene: TRBD2
abundance: NA
CDR3aa: CASSVAGGLNEQFF
CDR3nt: TGTGCCAGCAGTGTAGCGGGGGGGCTCAATGAGCAGTTCTTC

j_gene: TRBJ2-7
len: 14
v_gene: TRBV6-5
d_gene: TRBD1
abundance: NA
CDR3aa: CASTPGQGNYEQYF
CDR3nt: TGTGCCAGCACCCCGGGACAGGGGAACTACGAGCAGTACTTC

j_gene: TRBJ1-1
len: 11
v_gene: TRBV19
d_gene: NA
abundance: NA
CDR3aa: CASSVRTEAFF
CDR3nt: TGTGCCAGTAGCGTTAGAACTGAAGCTTTCTTT

j_gene: TRBJ1-2
len: 14
v_gene: TRBV21-1
d_gene: NA
abundance: NA
CDR3aa: CASSPQNFNYGYTF
CDR3nt: TGTGCCAGCAGCCCCCAGAATTTTAACTATGGCTACACCTTC

j_gene: TRBJ2-5
len: 13
v_gene: TRBV5-1
d_gene: NA
abundance: NA
CDR3aa: CASSPNLGETQYF
CDR3nt: TGCGCCAGCAGCCCTAATTTGGGAGAGACCCAGTACTTC

j_gene: TRBJ2-3
len: 14
v_gene: TRBV18
d_gene: NA
abundance: NA
CDR3aa: CASSRQLSTDTQYF
CDR3nt: TGTGCCAGCTCACGCCAACTGAGCACAGATACGCAGTATTTT

j_gene: TRBJ2-2
len: 13
v_gene: TRBV7-2
d_gene: NA
abundance: NA
CDR3aa: CASSTQITGELFF
CDR3nt: TGTGCCAGCAGCACCCAGATAACCGGGGAGCTGTTTTTT

j_gene: TRBJ1-1
len: 14
v_gene: TRBV2
d_gene: NA
abundance: few
CDR3aa: CASSDRSMNTEAFF
CDR3nt: TGTGCCAGCAGTGACAGAAGTATGAACACTGAAGCTTTCTTT

j_gene: TRBJ2-7
len: 14
v_gene: TRBV9
d_gene: TRBD2
abundance: NA
CDR3aa: CASSVVAGGDEQYF
CDR3nt: TGTGCCAGCAGCGTAGTAGCGGGGGGGGACGAGCAGTACTTC

j_gene: TRBJ1-1
len: 13
v_gene: TRBV29-1
d_gene: TRBD1
abundance: NA
CDR3aa: CSVEVGTGTEAFF
CDR3nt: TGCAGCGTTGAAGTTGGGACAGGCACTGAAGCTTTCTTT

j_gene: TRBJ2-4
len: 17
v_gene: TRBV28
d_gene: NA
abundance: NA
CDR3aa: CASSFIREGAAKNIQYF
CDR3nt: TGTGCCAGCAGTTTTATCCGGGAGGGGGCGGCCAAAAACATTCAGTACTTC

j_gene: TRBJ1-2
len: 13
v_gene: TRBV11-2
d_gene: TRBD1
abundance: NA
CDR3aa: CASRSGGAEGYTF
CDR3nt: TGTGCCAGCAGATCAGGGGGCGCCGAGGGCTACACCTTC

j_gene: TRBJ1-4
len: 15
v_gene: TRBV18
d_gene: TRBD1
abundance: NA
CDR3aa: CASSPRTGEREKLFF
CDR3nt: TGTGCCAGCTCACCACGCACAGGGGAGAGGGAAAAACTGTTTTTT

j_gene: TRBJ2-1
len: 16
v_gene: TRBV27
d_gene: TRBD1
abundance: once
CDR3aa: CASSQPGQGAPDEQFF
CDR3nt: TGTGCCAGCAGTCAGCCGGGACAGGGGGCGCCGGATGAGCAGTTCTTC

j_gene: TRBJ2-5
len: 16
v_gene: TRBV5-8
d_gene: TRBD2
abundance: NA
CDR3aa: CASSPGLAGGQETQYF
CDR3nt: TGTGCCAGCAGCCCCGGGTTAGCGGGGGGACAAGAGACCCAGTACTTC

j_gene: TRBJ2-7
len: 13
v_gene: TRBV10-2
d_gene: TRBD2
abundance: NA
CDR3aa: CASNPGGRNEQYF
CDR3nt: TGCGCCAGCAATCCGGGGGGGCGGAACGAGCAGTACTTC

j_gene: TRBJ2-6
len: 17
v_gene: TRBV4-3
d_gene: NA
abundance: NA
CDR3aa: CASSQGTVLSGANVLTF
CDR3nt: TGCGCCAGCAGCCAAGGGACAGTCCTCTCTGGGGCCAACGTCCTGACTTTC

j_gene: TRBJ1-3
len: 16
v_gene: TRBV2
d_gene: TRBD1
abundance: NA
CDR3aa: CASRWTGGNSGNTIYF
CDR3nt: TGTGCCAGCAGATGGACAGGGGGCAACTCTGGAAACACCATATATTTT

j_gene: TRBJ2-2
len: 15
v_gene: TRBV5-1
d_gene: NA
abundance: NA
CDR3aa: CASSWTASNTGELFF
CDR3nt: TGCGCCAGCAGCTGGACAGCCTCGAACACCGGGGAGCTGTTTTTT

j_gene: TRBJ1-4
len: 16
v_gene: TRBV5-6
d_gene: TRBD1
abundance: few
CDR3aa: CASSLGFGTGNEKLFF
CDR3nt: TGTGCCAGCAGCTTGGGTTTTGGGACAGGGAATGAAAAACTGTTTTTT

j_gene: TRBJ1-1
len: 18
v_gene: TRBV7-6
d_gene: NA
abundance: NA
CDR3aa: CASSLSTLSAGAFTEAFF
CDR3nt: TGTGCCAGCAGCTTGTCCACCCTCTCCGCAGGGGCGTTCACTGAAGCTTTCTTT

j_gene: TRBJ1-2
len: 15
v_gene: TRBV6-1
d_gene: NA
abundance: NA
CDR3aa: CASSEGVGGFDGYTF
CDR3nt: TGTGCCAGCAGTGAAGGAGTAGGTGGTTTTGATGGCTACACCTTC

j_gene: TRBJ2-3
len: 14
v_gene: TRBV2
d_gene: NA
abundance: NA
CDR3aa: CASSVRGSTDTQYF
CDR3nt: TGTGCCAGCAGTGTGCGGGGTAGCACAGATACGCAGTATTTT

j_gene: TRBJ2-7
len: 13
v_gene: TRBV7-2
d_gene: NA
abundance: NA
CDR3aa: CASSLLGAYEQYF
CDR3nt: TGTGCCAGCAGCTTACTGGGGGCCTACGAGCAGTACTTC

j_gene: TRBJ1-1
len: 15
v_gene: TRBV18
d_gene: NA
abundance: NA
CDR3aa: CASSPTGSGNTEAFF
CDR3nt: TGTGCCAGCTCACCTACAGGGTCGGGGAACACTGAAGCTTTCTTT

j_gene: TRBJ1-6
len: 16
v_gene: TRBV6-6
d_gene: TRBD1
abundance: few
CDR3aa: CASSFGRTGGSSPLHF
CDR3nt: TGTGCCAGCAGTTTCGGACGGACAGGGGGCAGTTCACCCCTCCACTTT

j_gene: TRBJ2-1
len: 14
v_gene: TRBV7-7
d_gene: TRBD2
abundance: NA
CDR3aa: CASSLGGGYNEQFF
CDR3nt: TGTGCTAGCAGCTTAGGCGGGGGGTACAATGAGCAGTTCTTC

j_gene: TRBJ1-2
len: 13
v_gene: TRBV6-5
d_gene: NA
abundance: NA
CDR3aa: CASRTGVSYGYTF
CDR3nt: TGTGCCAGCAGAACGGGGGTTTCTTATGGCTACACCTTC

j_gene: TRBJ2-1
len: 14
v_gene: TRBV9
d_gene: NA
abundance: once
CDR3aa: CASSSERAADEQFF
CDR3nt: TGTGCCAGCAGCTCCGAGAGGGCCGCGGATGAGCAGTTCTTC